The source of this T cell receptor (beta chain) is a study of T cell changes during pregnancy in multiple sclerosis (dated by TCRdb to the late 2010s). Regarding the study in general: Changes in the T cell repertoire over the course of pregnancy were examined in this study in women with multiple sclerosis.

The CDR3 goes from the cysteine to the phenylalanine over 15 residues. Left in the record is the CDR3 DNA by itself, 45 bases read in frame from the first base. In the germline V gene (reference sequence), CDR1 corresponds to SEHNR and CDR2 to FQNEAQ. V and J are truncated by 2 bases and 3 bases respectively, leaving an intervening sequence of 12 bases. The receptor library was made with the immunoSEQ multiplex PCR assay. TCRdb took over this immuneACCESS table, retaining in-frame rearrangements with V and J assigned. Such tables are incomplete; in checked studies, under half of the missing clones stem from an unresolved V gene, and the remainder is unexplained. This sample gives about 75,000 clones in total; roughly nine tenths of them show up just once. The leading ten clones occupy about 0.9% of the sample. A word on this clone: Its specific antigen is unknown. No base quality values were provided; no much bigger clone lies one nucleotide off.

The source material was peripheral blood, sampled in the first trimester of pregnancy. The V and J genes are TRBV7-9 and TRBJ2-3, with TRBD2 tentatively as D gene (5 bases match). The TCR sequence derives from a female donor in good health, enrolled as a control in a pregnancy study. The CDR3 loop reads CASSLRETRTDTQYF. The bases read TGTGCCAGCAGCTTAAGGGAGACGAGGACAGATACGCAGTATTTT.